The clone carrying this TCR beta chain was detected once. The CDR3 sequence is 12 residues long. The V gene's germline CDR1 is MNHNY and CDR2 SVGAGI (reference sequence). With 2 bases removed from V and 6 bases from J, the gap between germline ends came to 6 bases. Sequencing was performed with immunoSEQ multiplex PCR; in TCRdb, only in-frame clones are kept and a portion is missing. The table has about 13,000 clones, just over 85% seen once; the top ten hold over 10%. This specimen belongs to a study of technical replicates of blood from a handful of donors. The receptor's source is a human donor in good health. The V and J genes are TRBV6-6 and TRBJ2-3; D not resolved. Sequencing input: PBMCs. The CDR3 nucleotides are TGTGCCAGCAGTTACCGCAGGGATACGCAGTATTTT. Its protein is CASSYRRDTQYF.